This TCR beta chain came from a study of neoadjuvant anti-PD-1 for oral cavity cancer. This clone was seen a single time. Sequencing used immunoSEQ multiplex PCR; TCRdb keeps in-frame clones, though not all of them. Of tens of thousands of clones in the sample, approximately 82% are singletons; the top ten hold around 3.7%. V gave up 2 bases and J gave up 3 bases, with 10 bases separating them. The CDR3 has 14 residues. From germline, CDR1 is MDHEN and CDR2 SYDVKM. The sequencing used PBMCs, collected before nivolumab (anti-PD-1) treatment. The source of this sequence is a person aged 35 to 85 with oral cavity squamous cell carcinoma. This chain joins TRBV28 and TRBJ1-2; perhaps TRBD1 as D (6 bases). For the CDR3, the DNA is TGTGCCAGCAGTTTAAGAGCAGGGGACTATGGCTACACCTTC. Its protein is CASSLRAGDYGYTF.